A single TCR beta chain is shown here with its context. CDR3 size: 15 residues. Germline V gene sequence: CDR1 LNHDA, CDR2 SQIVND (reference sequence). Trimming shortened V by 5 bases and J by 4 bases, and 12 bases separated the two germline ends. Per the original data handling: The authors estimated nucleated cell counts from reference gene primer amplification. Produced via immunoSEQ multiplex PCR; TCRdb's table is partial and in-frame only. Clone size and the V and J calls come from that table; the DNA yielded D and trimming. The sample consists of some 140,000 clones, about 70% of them appearing once. The sample belongs to a study of blood T cell repertoires in COVID-19.

The genes are TRBV19 and TRBJ1-6, with a weak D call TRBD1 (6 bases). Sequencing used peripheral blood. This TCR came from a man older than 75 with acute or convalescent COVID-19. CDR3 coding DNA: TGTGCCAGTAGTGTCGGGGGGGCATATAATTCACCCCTCCACTTT. Its protein product is CASSVGGAYNSPLHF.